This TCR beta chain was profiled in a study of blood T cells in healthy people across ages. This clonotype has only a few counts. The CDR3 sequence is 15 residues long. Germline V gene data show CDR1 as ENHRY and CDR2 as SYGVKD. V lost 0 bases to trimming and J lost 1 base, with 10 bases between them. PCR was performed a second time for roughly 7 to 12 cycles using a sample-barcoded 5' primer and a J-beta primer mix. MiXCR was run by TCRdb on the 5' RACE reads, yielding one entry per CDR3 protein. The table has hundreds of thousands of distinct CDR3 sequences, about 25% seen once. Extraction yielded at least 6 micrograms of total RNA per sample. The data also belong to a second study, concerning T cells of mothers and their children. Per that study: The study recruited three healthy Caucasian mothers and their six children as donors. Similar effects of thymic selection on TCR recombination output were recorded in related and unrelated pairs.

This receptor was taken from a boy younger than 18 in good health. Sample: blood. The rearrangement links TRBV10-3 to TRBJ2-7, with D maybe TRBD2 (5 bases). Here the CDR3 reads CAISESNERSYEQYF. CDR3 nucleotides: TGTGCCATCAGTGAGTCGAACGAGCGGTCCTACGAGCAGTACTTC.